The 20 T cell receptor beta chains below were found in one sample sequenced in a study of T cell responses to AZD1222 COVID-19 vaccine (dated by TCRdb to about 2021). The library was built by means of the immunoSEQ multiplex PCR assay. Sourced from immuneACCESS, this table was stored by TCRdb with only in-frame sequences that have V and J called. A share of the clones is absent; for the studies checked, an unresolved V gene accounts for under half, and the remainder has no known explanation. The sample records some 130,000 clones, 88% of which are singletons. The ten largest clonotypes hold 7.5% to 8% of the sample. The sample's time point label, in plain terms: baseline before first vaccination. Sample: peripheral blood, taken on day 0 of AZD1222 vaccination. These receptors all come from an adult in good health.

J is TRBJ2-3 and V is TRBV18, with 7 bases that match TRBD1. Germline CDR1 KGHSH, CDR2 LQKENI. V shed 2 bases, J shed 0 bases, and the junction held 5 bases outside the gene matches. The CDR3 has 16 residues. In DNA form, the CDR3 reads TGTGCCAGCTCACCAGAAACAGGGGATAGCACAGATACGCAGTATTTT. Its translation: CASSPETGDSTDTQYF.

This sequence joins TRBV9 and TRBJ1-2; TRBD1 might be the D (6 bases). V lost 0 bases and J 7 bases, leaving 13 bases between the germline ends. Germline CDR1 and CDR2: SGDLS and YYNGEE. The CDR3 length is 14 residues. CDR3 DNA: TGTGCCAGCAGCGTAGGCAGGGGAGGCTCTGGCTACACCTTC. This encodes CASSVGRGGSGYTF.

The chain couples TRBV28 to TRBJ1-2; possible D gene TRBD1, 6 bases. V lost 6 bases and J lost 3, with 11 bases in between. This CDR3 has 13 amino acids. From germline, CDR1 is MDHEN and CDR2 SYDVKM. In DNA form, the CDR3 reads TGTGCCAGCAGGCCCGGACAGCACTATGGCTACACCTTC. Encoded protein: CASRPGQHYGYTF.

The chain combines TRBV9 with TRBJ2-7; TRBD2 aligns across 10 bases. CDR3 length equals 15 residues. Germline CDR1 SGDLS, CDR2 YYNGEE. Trimming cost V 0 bases and J 6 bases; bases outside gene matches: 6. This chain's CDR3 is CASSVVASGSIEQYF. The CDR3, as DNA: TGTGCCAGCAGCGTAGTGGCTAGCGGGAGCATCGAGCAGTACTTC.

The CDR3 DNA sequence: TGTGCCAGTGGGATCCCACAATACGAGCAGTACTTC. This encodes CASGIPQYEQYF. The rearrangement joins TRBV19 to TRBJ2-7, with D hard to call. The germline V gene has CDR1 LNHDA and CDR2 SQIVND (reference sequence). The CDR3 runs to 12 residues. Between the trimmed V and J ends, which lost 8 bases and 4 bases, there was a span of 12 bases.

The rearrangement links TRBV30 to TRBJ1-2; 8 bases map to TRBD1. The germline V gene encodes CDR1 GTSNPN and CDR2 SVGIG (reference sequence). Trimming took 5 bases from V and 4 from J; bases not matched to a gene: 9. This CDR3 has 14 residues. The CDR3 sequence: CAWSTGTGLYGYTF. In DNA, the CDR3 is TGTGCCTGGTCGACCGGGACAGGACTCTATGGCTACACCTTC.

This clone appeared a single time. The chain is built from TRBV2 and TRBJ2-7; TRBD2 aligns across 9 bases. Looked up from germline, CDR1 is SNHLY and CDR2 is FYNNEI. V trimming: 7 bases; J trimming: 1 base; junction bases outside the gene matches: 5. The CDR3 covers 14 residues. The CDR3 sequence is CASTELAGSYEQYF. CDR3 DNA: TGTGCCAGCACTGAGCTAGCGGGGTCCTACGAGCAGTACTTC. Together with reference TRBV2 and TRBJ2-7, the CDR3 gives the full variable domain: EPEVTQTPSHQVTQMGQEVILRCVPISNHLYFYWYRQILGQKVEFLVSFYNNEISEKSEIFDDQFSVERPDGSNFTLKIRSTKLEDSAMYFCASTELAGSYEQYFGPGTRLTVT.

This rearrangement joins TRBV7-9 to TRBJ1-6; D not resolved. The germline gives CDR1 SEHNR, CDR2 FQNEAQ (reference sequence). The CDR3 contains 14 residues. Trimming stripped 5 bases from V and 18 bases from J, with 23 bases between. CDR3 coding DNA: TGTGCCAGCAGCCCCTCGACGGGCGGACGAGGGCCCCACTTT. It translates to CASSPSTGGRGPHF.

The chain employs TRBV19 and TRBJ1-2; 10 nucleotides match TRBD1. CDR1 and CDR2 from the germline V gene are LNHDA and SQIVND (reference sequence). This CDR3 spans 15 amino acids. J was trimmed by 5 bases and V by 3 bases; bases with no gene match: 6. Written as DNA, the CDR3 is TGTGCCAGTAGTATCCCAGGACAGGGGGGGTATGGCTACACCTTC. This translates into CASSIPGQGGYGYTF. Using reference TRBV19 and TRBJ1-2 for the parts outside the CDR3, the full variable domain is DGGITQSPKYLFRKEGQNVTLSCEQNLNHDAMYWYRQDPGQGLRLIYYSQIVNDFQKGDIAEGYSVSREKKESFPLTVTSAQKNPTAFYLCASSIPGQGGYGYTFGSGTRLTVV.

The V and J genes are TRBV2 and TRBJ1-5, with D unresolved. CDR3 length: 13 residues. Looked up from germline, CDR1 is SNHLY and CDR2 is FYNNEI. V lost 6 bases to trimming and J lost 7 bases, with 13 bases between them. DNA of the CDR3: TGTGCCAGCAGAAGGACCTATTTACAGCCCCAGCATTTT. This gives the protein CASRRTYLQPQHF.

This clone has just one count. This chain joins TRBV2 and TRBJ2-7, with D possibly being TRBD2 (5 bases). The V end lost 6 bases, the J end lost 2 bases, and 11 bases lay between the germline ends. The CDR3 extends over 13 amino acids. CDR1 and CDR2 (germline): SNHLY, FYNNEI. The chain's CDR3 is CASSLRAAYEQYF. CDR3 DNA: TGTGCCAGCAGCCTGAGAGCGGCCTACGAGCAGTACTTC.

This sequence joins TRBV3-1 (or the pseudogene TRBV3-2) and TRBJ2-5; D gene uncertain. The V and J ends lost 3 bases and 5 bases respectively, with 4 bases between them. In germline, CDR1 is LGHDT, CDR2 YNNKEL (reference sequence). The CDR3 loop spans 11 amino acids. The CDR3 sequence is CASSHVETQYF. DNA of the CDR3: TGTGCCAGCAGCCATGTGGAGACCCAGTACTTC.

The V and J genes are TRBV6-5 and TRBJ2-7, with 9 bases matching TRBD1. V dropped 6 bases and J dropped 1; count of bases not matched to a gene: 7. The CDR3 has 15 residues. CDR1 and CDR2 from the germline V gene are MNHEY and SVGAGI. CDR3 in DNA: TGTGCCAGCAGGGCGGGACAGGGTAGGTCCTACGAGCAGTACTTC. It encodes CASRAGQGRSYEQYF.

The chain combines TRBV6-5 with TRBJ2-1, with 12 nucleotides matching TRBD1. CDR3 size: 15 residues. Germline V gives CDR1 MNHEY, CDR2 SVGAGI. The ends lost 6 bases at V and 8 bases at J; junction bases unmatched: 8. The CDR3 loop reads CASSASGQGAYEQFF. The CDR3 region has the DNA TGTGCCAGCAGCGCCTCGGGACAGGGGGCCTATGAGCAGTTCTTC.

V usage is TRBV5-4 and J usage is TRBJ2-7; TRBD1 agrees at 7 bases. Germline trimming cut 4 bases from V and 1 base from J; bases unmatched to any gene: 5. The germline V gene encodes CDR1 SGHNT and CDR2 YYREEE (reference sequence). The CDR3 is 14 amino acids. CDR3 sequence: CASSHPDRSYEQYF. CDR3 nucleotides: TGTGCCAGCAGCCATCCGGACAGGTCCTACGAGCAGTACTTC.

The chain links TRBV27 to TRBJ2-7, with 7 positions matching TRBD2. The J segment lost 3 bases and the V segment lost 8 bases, leaving 1 base of the junction unmatched. Germline V lookup: CDR1 MNHEY, CDR2 SMNVEV (reference sequence). This CDR3 spans 11 amino acids. The CDR3 nucleotides read TGTGCCAGCGGGGACTACTACGAGCAGTACTTC. Its protein product is CASGDYYEQYF.

V gene TRBV6-6 combines with J gene TRBJ2-1, with 9 nucleotides matching TRBD2. Germline V gives CDR1 MNHNY, CDR2 SVGAGI (reference sequence). CDR3 length: 14 residues. J gave up 4 bases and V 10 bases, and 8 bases lay outside the gene matches. The CDR3 sequence is CATFRLADYNEQFF. The DNA of the CDR3 is TGTGCCACCTTCCGACTAGCGGATTACAATGAGCAGTTCTTC.

The chain employs TRBV9 and TRBJ1-1, with 9 bases identical to TRBD1. Germline CDR1 reads SGDLS; CDR2 reads YYNGEE. Trimming took 3 bases from V and 0 from J; bases not matched to a gene: 12. There are 18 residues in the CDR3. The CDR3 sequence is CASSETLGTGTLNTEAFF. CDR3 nucleotides: TGTGCCAGCAGCGAGACCCTTGGGACAGGGACCCTGAACACTGAAGCTTTCTTT.

This chain links TRBV28 with TRBJ1-5, with D unclear. The CDR3 spans 17 residues. Trimming pared 3 bases from V and 0 bases from J, leaving 15 bases between. CDR1 and CDR2 (germline): MDHEN, SYDVKM. Here the CDR3 DNA reads TGTGCCAGCAGTTTCCCCGGACGGAAGTATAGCAATCAGCCCCAGCATTTT. It encodes CASSFPGRKYSNQPQHF.

The chain recombines TRBV5-1 with TRBJ1-2; no definite D call. Trimming shortened V by 0 bases and J by 7 bases, and 13 bases separated the two germline ends. Germline CDR1 is SGHRS and CDR2 is YFSETQ. This CDR3 has 14 amino acids. CDR3 nucleotide sequence: TGCGCCAGCAGCTTGGCGGGAGCAGGCAGTGGCTACACCTTC. This translates into CASSLAGAGSGYTF.